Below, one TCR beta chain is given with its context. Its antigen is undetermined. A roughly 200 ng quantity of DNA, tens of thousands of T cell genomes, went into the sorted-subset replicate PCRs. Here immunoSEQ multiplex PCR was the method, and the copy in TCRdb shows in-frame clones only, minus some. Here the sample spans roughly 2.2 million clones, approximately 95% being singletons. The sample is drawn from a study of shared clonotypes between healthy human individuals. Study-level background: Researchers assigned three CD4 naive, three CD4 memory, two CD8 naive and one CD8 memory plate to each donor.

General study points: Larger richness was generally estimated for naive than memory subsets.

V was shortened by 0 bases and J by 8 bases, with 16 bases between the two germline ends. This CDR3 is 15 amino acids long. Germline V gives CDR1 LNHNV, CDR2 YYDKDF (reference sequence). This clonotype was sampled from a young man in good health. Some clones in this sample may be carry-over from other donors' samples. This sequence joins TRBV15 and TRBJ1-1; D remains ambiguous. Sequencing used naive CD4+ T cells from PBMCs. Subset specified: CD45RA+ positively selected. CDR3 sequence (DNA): TGTGCCACCAGCAGAGATCGAGAGGGCGCCCACGAAGCTTTCTTT. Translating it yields CATSRDREGAHEAFF.